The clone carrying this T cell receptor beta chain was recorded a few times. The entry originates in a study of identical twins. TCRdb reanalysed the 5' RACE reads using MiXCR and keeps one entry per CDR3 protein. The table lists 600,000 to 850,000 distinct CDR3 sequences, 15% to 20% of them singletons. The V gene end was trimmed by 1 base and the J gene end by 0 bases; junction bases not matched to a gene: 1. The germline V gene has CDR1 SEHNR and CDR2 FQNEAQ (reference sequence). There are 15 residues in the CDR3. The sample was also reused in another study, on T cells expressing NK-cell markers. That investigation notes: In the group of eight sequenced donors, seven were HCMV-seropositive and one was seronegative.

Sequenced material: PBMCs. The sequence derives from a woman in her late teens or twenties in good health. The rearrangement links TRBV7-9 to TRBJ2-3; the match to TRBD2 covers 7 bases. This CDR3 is CASSLGDYSTDTQYF. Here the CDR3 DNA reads TGTGCCAGCAGCTTAGGGGACTATAGCACAGATACGCAGTATTTT.